This T cell receptor beta chain was sequenced for a study of blood T cell repertoires in COVID-19. Generated by immunoSEQ multiplex PCR, the TCRdb table keeps only in-frame clones and is missing some. The sample shows about 180,000 clones, approximately 80% of them seen only once. The length of the CDR3 is 13 residues. Trimming stripped 8 bases from V and 6 bases from J, with 15 bases between. Looked up from germline, CDR1 is MNHEY and CDR2 is SVGAGI. Sequences were obtained from PBMCs or T cells enriched from blood (not recorded which). The receptor was derived from a man in his fifties or sixties who had been exposed to COVID-19. V usage is TRBV6-5 and J usage is TRBJ2-3; perhaps TRBD2 as D (6 bases). Written as DNA, the CDR3 is TGTGCCAGCGGCGGGGCCCGGCGGGATACGCAGTATTTT. This gives the protein CASGGARRDTQYF.